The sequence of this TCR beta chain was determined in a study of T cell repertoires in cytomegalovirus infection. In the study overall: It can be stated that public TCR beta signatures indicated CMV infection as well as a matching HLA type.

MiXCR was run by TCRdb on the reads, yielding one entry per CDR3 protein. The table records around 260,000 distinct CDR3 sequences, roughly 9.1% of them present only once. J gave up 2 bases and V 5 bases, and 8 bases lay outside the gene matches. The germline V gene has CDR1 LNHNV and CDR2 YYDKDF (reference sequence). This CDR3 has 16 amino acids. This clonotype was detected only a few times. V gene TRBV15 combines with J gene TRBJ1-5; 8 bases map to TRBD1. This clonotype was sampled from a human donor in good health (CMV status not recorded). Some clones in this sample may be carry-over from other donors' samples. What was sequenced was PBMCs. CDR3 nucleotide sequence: TGTGCCACCAGCGCCCAGGGGGCGGGAGGCAATCAGCCCCAGCATTTT. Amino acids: CATSAQGAGGNQPQHF. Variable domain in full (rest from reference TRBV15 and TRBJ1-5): DAMVIQNPRYQVTQFGKPVTLSCSQTLNHNVMYWYQQKSSQAPKLLFHYYDKDFNNEADTPDNFQSRRPNTSFCFLDIRSPGLGDTAMYLCATSAQGAGGNQPQHFGDGTRLSIL.